This T cell receptor beta chain was obtained from a study of blood T cell repertoires in COVID-19. This CDR3 spans 12 amino acids. TCRdb's copy holds only in-frame clones and misses some; the assay was immunoSEQ multiplex PCR. Of about 400,000 clones in the sample, roughly 87% are singletons; the top ten hold around 2%. This clone was seen a few times. This rearrangement joins TRBV21-1 to TRBJ2-7; the tabulated D call, TRBD2, remains unverified against the DNA. TRBV21-1 represents a pseudogene. Input material: PBMCs or T cells enriched from blood (not recorded which). This receptor was obtained from a woman aged 35 to 49 with acute COVID-19. The CDR3 loop is CASSKRVYEQYF. CDR3 bases: TGTGCCAGCAGCAAAAGAGTATACGAGCAGTACTTC.